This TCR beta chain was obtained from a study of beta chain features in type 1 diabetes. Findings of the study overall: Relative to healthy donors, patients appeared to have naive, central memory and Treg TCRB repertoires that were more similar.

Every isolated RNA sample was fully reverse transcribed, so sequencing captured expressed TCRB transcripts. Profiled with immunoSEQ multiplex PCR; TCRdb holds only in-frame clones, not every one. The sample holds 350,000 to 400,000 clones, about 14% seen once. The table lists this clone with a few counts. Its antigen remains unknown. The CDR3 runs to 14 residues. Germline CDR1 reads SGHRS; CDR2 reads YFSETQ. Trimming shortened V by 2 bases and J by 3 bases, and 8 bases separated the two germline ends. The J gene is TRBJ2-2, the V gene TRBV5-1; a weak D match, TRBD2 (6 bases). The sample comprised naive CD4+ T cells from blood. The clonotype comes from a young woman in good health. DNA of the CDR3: TGCGCCAGCAGCTTACTAGCCCACACCGGGGAGCTGTTTTTT. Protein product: CASSLLAHTGELFF.